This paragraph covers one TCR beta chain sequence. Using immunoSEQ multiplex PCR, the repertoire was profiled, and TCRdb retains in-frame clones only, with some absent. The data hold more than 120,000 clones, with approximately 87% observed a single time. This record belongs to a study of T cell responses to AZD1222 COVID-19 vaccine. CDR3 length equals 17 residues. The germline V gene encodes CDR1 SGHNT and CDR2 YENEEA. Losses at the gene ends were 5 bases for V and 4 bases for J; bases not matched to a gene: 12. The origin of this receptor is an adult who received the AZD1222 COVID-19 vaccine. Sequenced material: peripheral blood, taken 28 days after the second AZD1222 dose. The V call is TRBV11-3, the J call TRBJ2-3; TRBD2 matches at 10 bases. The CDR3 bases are TGTGCCAGCAGCCAACGAGCAAGCGGGGGGGCGGCAGATACGCAGTATTTT. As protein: CASSQRASGGAADTQYF.